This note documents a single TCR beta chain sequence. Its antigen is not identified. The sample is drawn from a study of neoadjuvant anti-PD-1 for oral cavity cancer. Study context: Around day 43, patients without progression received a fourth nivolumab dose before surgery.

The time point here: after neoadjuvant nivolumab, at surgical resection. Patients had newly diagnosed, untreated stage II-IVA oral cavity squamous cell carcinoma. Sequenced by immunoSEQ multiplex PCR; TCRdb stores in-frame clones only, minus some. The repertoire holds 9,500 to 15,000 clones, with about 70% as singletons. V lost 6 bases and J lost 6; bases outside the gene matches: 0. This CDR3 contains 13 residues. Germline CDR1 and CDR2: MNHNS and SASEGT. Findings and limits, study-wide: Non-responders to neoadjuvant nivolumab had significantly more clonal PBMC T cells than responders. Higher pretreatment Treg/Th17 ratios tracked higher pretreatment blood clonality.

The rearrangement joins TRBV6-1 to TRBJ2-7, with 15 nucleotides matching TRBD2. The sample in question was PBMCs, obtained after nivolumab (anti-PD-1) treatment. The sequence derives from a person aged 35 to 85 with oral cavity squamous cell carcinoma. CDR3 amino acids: CASRGLAGGEQYF. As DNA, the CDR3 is TGTGCCAGCAGGGGACTAGCGGGGGGCGAGCAGTACTTC.